The 23 T cell receptor beta chains reported below all come from one sample, sequenced in a study of T cell responses to AZD1222 COVID-19 vaccine. Clones were read by immunoSEQ multiplex PCR, and TCRdb kept only the in-frame ones, dropping some. In the table there are about 200,000 clones, around 88% of which are singletons. This sample comprised peripheral blood, obtained on day 0 of AZD1222 vaccination. The receptors come from an adult in good health.

The chain employs TRBV30 and TRBJ1-5; TRBD1 matches 8 bases. J lost 3 bases, V lost 7 bases, and 5 bases had no gene match. The CDR3 loop spans 13 amino acids. Germline values: CDR1 GTSNPN, CDR2 SVGIG (reference sequence). The CDR3 reads CAYTTGVNQPQHF. The CDR3 DNA reads as TGTGCCTATACGACAGGGGTCAATCAGCCCCAGCATTTT.

The chain has TRBV2 and TRBJ2-5; D may be TRBD2 (5 bases). CDR1 and CDR2 (germline): SNHLY, FYNNEI. Trimming pared 4 bases from V and 5 bases from J, leaving 14 bases between. This CDR3 has 14 residues. The CDR3 protein is CASSVSRPGETQYF. The CDR3 region has the DNA TGTGCCAGCAGTGTGAGCCGGCCGGGGGAGACCCAGTACTTC.

The V call is TRBV7-2, the J call TRBJ2-1, with D perhaps TRBD1 or TRBD2 (5 bases each). Germline CDR1 is SGHTA and CDR2 is FQGNSA. The ends were cut back, 2 bases at V and 4 bases at J, with 9 bases in the middle. There are 14 residues in the CDR3. CDR3 residues: CASSLWGKYNEQFF. The DNA for the CDR3 is TGTGCCAGCAGCTTATGGGGGAAATACAATGAGCAGTTCTTC.

In this sample, this clone turned up a few times. The chain couples TRBV4-3 to TRBJ1-5; weak D call: TRBD1 (6 bases). Germline V gene sequence: CDR1 LGHNA, CDR2 YSLEER. The CDR3 spans 15 residues. Trimming shortened V by 0 bases and J by 4 bases, and 10 bases separated the two germline ends. Here the CDR3 DNA reads TGCGCCAGCAGCCAAGAGGCAGGGACAAATCAGCCCCAGCATTTT. Its translation: CASSQEAGTNQPQHF.

The chain uses TRBV5-1 and TRBJ1-3; 8 bases line up with TRBD1. Trimming cost V 2 bases and J 0 bases; bases outside gene matches: 4. Looked up from germline, CDR1 is SGHRS and CDR2 is YFSETQ. This CDR3 is 16 amino acids long. CDR3 nucleotides: TGCGCCAGCAGCTTCGGACAGGGCGACTCTGGAAACACCATATATTTT. Translation: CASSFGQGDSGNTIYF.

J is TRBJ2-2 and V is TRBV28, with D maybe TRBD2 (5 bases). CDR1 is MDHEN, CDR2 SYDVKM, per germline. Trimming took 5 bases from V and 1 from J, leaving 8 bases between them. The CDR3 contains 14 residues. DNA for the CDR3: TGTGCCAGCAGTGATGCGGGGAACACCGGGGAGCTGTTTTTT. Protein: CASSDAGNTGELFF.

The chain employs TRBV7-9 and TRBJ2-3; TRBD2 aligns across 8 bases. The CDR3 loop spans 15 amino acids. J was trimmed by 0 bases and V by 5 bases; bases with no gene match: 4. Per the germline V gene, CDR1 is SEHNR and CDR2 is FQNEAQ (reference sequence). CDR3 sequence: CASSAGGGSTDTQYF. Here the CDR3 DNA reads TGTGCCAGCAGCGCCGGCGGGGGGAGCACAGATACGCAGTATTTT.

The rearrangement links TRBV5-1 to TRBJ2-5; 8 bases are shared with TRBD2. This CDR3 is 15 amino acids long. V lost 0 bases to trimming and J lost 2 bases; unmatched junction nucleotides: 3. The germline gives CDR1 SGHRS, CDR2 YFSETQ. This CDR3 reads CASSLVLAGQETQYF. The CDR3 nucleotides are TGCGCCAGCAGCTTGGTATTAGCGGGGCAAGAGACCCAGTACTTC.

The chain couples TRBV27 to TRBJ2-1, with D tentatively TRBD1 (5 bases). CDR1 and CDR2 (germline): MNHEY, SMNVEV (reference sequence). The CDR3 extends over 16 amino acids. V lost 9 bases and J 0 bases, leaving 18 bases between the germline ends. The CDR3 loop reads CASNAQDPSSYNEQFF. CDR3 DNA sequence: TGTGCCAGTAATGCACAGGACCCGAGCTCCTACAATGAGCAGTTCTTC.

The gene calls are TRBV27 and TRBJ1-2; D call uncertain. Trimming shortened V by 5 bases and J by 0 bases, and 13 bases separated the two germline ends. This CDR3 contains 15 residues. Germline V gives CDR1 MNHEY, CDR2 SMNVEV (reference sequence). CDR3 DNA: TGTGCCAGCAGTCCAACCTGGCGGTCTAACTATGGCTACACCTTC. It translates to CASSPTWRSNYGYTF.

The V call is TRBV2, the J call TRBJ2-7; 9 positions agree with TRBD1. The CDR3 extends over 13 amino acids. V was pared by 7 bases and J by 3 bases, with 4 bases of the junction left unmatched. CDR1 is SNHLY and CDR2 is FYNNEI in the germline V gene. The CDR3 here is CASIGQGLYEQYF. The CDR3 nucleotides read TGTGCCAGCATCGGACAGGGGCTCTACGAGCAGTACTTC. Combining the CDR3 with reference TRBV2 and TRBJ2-7 gives the whole variable domain EPEVTQTPSHQVTQMGQEVILRCVPISNHLYFYWYRQILGQKVEFLVSFYNNEISEKSEIFDDQFSVERPDGSNFTLKIRSTKLEDSAMYFCASIGQGLYEQYFGPGTRLTVT.

The chain couples TRBV12-3 or TRBV12-4 to TRBJ2-5; TRBD1 or TRBD2 may be the D gene (6 bases each). The V end was cut by 3 bases, the J end by 4 bases, with 9 bases between. The CDR3 runs to 13 residues. CDR3 sequence (DNA): TGTGCCAGCAGTTTGTCGGGGGCAGAGACCCAGTACTTC. It is translated as CASSLSGAETQYF.

The CDR3 DNA is TGCGCCAGCAGCCAGGAAATAAGGGGCCCTTACGAGCAGTACTTC. This encodes CASSQEIRGPYEQYF. The chain uses TRBV4-3 and TRBJ2-7, with D perhaps matching TRBD1 (5 bases). Per the germline V gene, CDR1 is LGHNA and CDR2 is YSLEER. Trimming left V 3 bases short and J 4 bases short, with 16 bases between. The CDR3 is 15 residues long.

The chain is built from TRBV7-9 and TRBJ1-1, with D possibly being TRBD1 (6 bases). CDR1 is SEHNR, CDR2 FQNEAQ, per germline (reference sequence). The CDR3 runs 15 residues. The V and J ends lost 4 bases and 3 bases respectively, with 15 bases between them. The CDR3 bases are TGTGCCAGCAGCTCCCAGGGGATTGGGGACACTGAAGCTTTCTTT. It codes for CASSSQGIGDTEAFF.

The rearrangement uses TRBV7-2 and TRBJ1-4; D is unresolved. Germline V gene sequence: CDR1 SGHTA, CDR2 FQGNSA. The CDR3 contains 16 residues. V lost 1 base to trimming and J lost 8 bases, with 17 bases between them. The CDR3 loop reads CASSLVRIPPGEKLFF. In DNA, the CDR3 is TGTGCCAGCAGCTTAGTCAGAATCCCTCCGGGGGAAAAACTGTTTTTT.

The chain employs TRBV29-1 and TRBJ1-1, with TRBD1 matching 7 bases. J was trimmed by 3 bases and V by 8 bases; bases with no gene match: 3. The CDR3 length is 11 residues. CDR1 and CDR2 (germline): SQVTM, ANQGSEA. The CDR3 DNA reads TGCAGCTCCAGGGGGGACACTGAAGCTTTCTTT. It yields the protein CSSRGDTEAFF. Looking up the rest from reference TRBV29-1 and TRBJ1-1 gives the full variable domain: SAVISQKPSRDICQRGTSLTIQCQVDSQVTMMFWYRQQPGQSLTLIATANQGSEATYESGFVIDKFPISRPNLTFSTLTVSNMSPEDSSIYLCSSRGDTEAFFGQGTRLTVV.

The V and J genes are TRBV9 and TRBJ2-7; 15 bases are shared with TRBD2. Germline-derived CDR1 and CDR2 are SGDLS and YYNGEE. V lost 3 bases to trimming and J lost 7 bases; unmatched junction nucleotides: 8. This CDR3 has 16 residues. Here the CDR3 DNA reads TGTGCCAGCAGCGCGCCTGGGACTAGCGGGGGGACTGAGCAGTACTTC. It specifies CASSAPGTSGGTEQYF.

The chain combines TRBV4-3 with TRBJ2-2, with 10 bases that match TRBD1. The germline V gene has CDR1 LGHNA and CDR2 YSLEER. Germline trimming cut 3 bases from V and 6 bases from J; bases unmatched to any gene: 7. The CDR3 runs 16 residues. As DNA, the CDR3 is TGCGCCAGCAGCCATGGGGGACAGGGGCCCGCCGGGGAGCTGTTTTTT. This gives the protein CASSHGGQGPAGELFF.

J is TRBJ1-3 and V is TRBV10-3; the D is unclear. Trimming took off 10 bases at V and 4 bases at J, with 17 bases between the two ends. This CDR3 spans 14 amino acids. Per germline, CDR1 ENHRY and CDR2 SYGVKD. The CDR3 DNA is TGTGCCACCTTGAACGACCGCCGGGGAAACACCATATATTTT. This translates into CATLNDRRGNTIYF.

This chain joins TRBV3-1 (or the pseudogene TRBV3-2) and TRBJ2-1, with 7 positions matching TRBD1. Trimming took 4 bases from V and 2 from J; bases not matched to a gene: 5. The germline V gene has CDR1 LGHDT and CDR2 YNNKEL (reference sequence). The CDR3 sequence is 15 residues long. Here the CDR3 reads CASSPRDSTYNEQFF. The DNA for the CDR3 is TGTGCCAGCAGCCCCCGGGACAGTACCTACAATGAGCAGTTCTTC.

This chain links TRBV5-1 with TRBJ2-1, with D perhaps TRBD2 (7 bases). Per germline, CDR1 SGHRS and CDR2 YFSETQ. V lost 0 bases and J 3 bases, leaving 25 bases between the germline ends. The CDR3 sequence is 20 residues long. In nucleotides, the CDR3 is TGCGCCAGCAGCTTGGAGGGGCGAACGGGGGGCCCGCCGGGCTACAATGAGCAGTTCTTC. Protein: CASSLEGRTGGPPGYNEQFF.

The chain employs TRBV4-1 and TRBJ1-2; no firm D call. There are 13 residues in the CDR3. Trimming pared 1 base from V and 7 bases from J, leaving 10 bases between. Germline CDR1 MGHRA, CDR2 YSYEKL. The CDR3 sequence is CASSQGPSIGYTF. In DNA form, the CDR3 reads TGCGCCAGCAGCCAAGGTCCTTCGATTGGCTACACCTTC.

V and J are TRBV9 and TRBJ1-2; possibly TRBD1 for D (6 bases). V lost 1 base, J lost 2 bases, and 9 bases lay in between. This CDR3 spans 14 amino acids. In germline, CDR1 is SGDLS, CDR2 YYNGEE. The CDR3: CASSVHTGNYGYTF. CDR3 nucleotides: TGTGCCAGCAGCGTACACACAGGGAACTATGGCTACACCTTC.